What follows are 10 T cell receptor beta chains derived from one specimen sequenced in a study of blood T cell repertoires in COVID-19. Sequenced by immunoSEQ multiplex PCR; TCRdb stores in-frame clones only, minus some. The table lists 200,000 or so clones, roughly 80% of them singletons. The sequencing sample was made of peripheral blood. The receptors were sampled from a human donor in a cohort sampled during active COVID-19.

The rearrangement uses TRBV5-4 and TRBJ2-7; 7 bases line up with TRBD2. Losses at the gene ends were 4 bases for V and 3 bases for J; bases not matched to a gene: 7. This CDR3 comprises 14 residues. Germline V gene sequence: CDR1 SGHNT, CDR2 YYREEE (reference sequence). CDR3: CASSGGTTLYEQYF. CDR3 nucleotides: TGTGCCAGCAGCGGCGGGACTACCCTCTACGAGCAGTACTTC.

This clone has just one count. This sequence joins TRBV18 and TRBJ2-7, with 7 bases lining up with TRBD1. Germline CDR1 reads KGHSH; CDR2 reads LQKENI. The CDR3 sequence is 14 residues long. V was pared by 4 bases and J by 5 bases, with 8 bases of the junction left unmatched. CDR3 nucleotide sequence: TGTGCCAGCTCACAAATAACAGGGGTCCACGAGCAGTACTTC. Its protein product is CASSQITGVHEQYF.

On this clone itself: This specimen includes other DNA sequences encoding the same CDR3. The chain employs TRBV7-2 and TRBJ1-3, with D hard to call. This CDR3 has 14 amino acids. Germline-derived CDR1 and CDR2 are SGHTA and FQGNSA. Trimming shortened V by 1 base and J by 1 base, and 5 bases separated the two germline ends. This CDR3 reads CASSLGQSGNTIYF. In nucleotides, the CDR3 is TGTGCCAGCAGCTTAGGGCAGTCTGGAAACACCATATATTTT.

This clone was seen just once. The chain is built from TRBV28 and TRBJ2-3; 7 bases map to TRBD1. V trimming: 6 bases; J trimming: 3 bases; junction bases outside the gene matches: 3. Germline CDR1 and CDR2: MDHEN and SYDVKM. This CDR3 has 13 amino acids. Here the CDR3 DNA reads TGTGCCAGCAGCCCGGGACAGACAGATACGCAGTATTTT. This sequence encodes CASSPGQTDTQYF.

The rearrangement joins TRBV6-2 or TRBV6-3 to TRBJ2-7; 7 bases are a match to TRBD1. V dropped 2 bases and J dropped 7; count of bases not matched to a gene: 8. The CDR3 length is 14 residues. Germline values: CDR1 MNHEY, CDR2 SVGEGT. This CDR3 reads CASSYPTGPREQYF. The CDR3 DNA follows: TGTGCCAGCAGTTACCCGACAGGGCCTCGGGAGCAGTACTTC.

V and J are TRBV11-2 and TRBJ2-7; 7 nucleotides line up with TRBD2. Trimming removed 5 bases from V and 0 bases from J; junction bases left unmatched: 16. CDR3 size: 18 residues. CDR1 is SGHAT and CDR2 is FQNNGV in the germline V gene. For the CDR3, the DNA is TGTGCCAGCAGCCGCAGGGTAAAAGCGGGGAGCGTCTCCTACGAGCAGTACTTC. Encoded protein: CASSRRVKAGSVSYEQYF.

In DNA, the CDR3 is TGTGCCAGCAGTTACGGACTAGCGGGAGTAAGCGAACAGTACTTC. This translates into CASSYGLAGVSEQYF. The chain is built from TRBV5-6 and TRBJ2-7; 13 positions agree with TRBD2. Per germline, CDR1 SGHDT and CDR2 YYEEEE. The CDR3 is 15 residues long. Trimming at V came to 5 bases and at J to 10 bases, leaving 12 bases not matched to a gene.

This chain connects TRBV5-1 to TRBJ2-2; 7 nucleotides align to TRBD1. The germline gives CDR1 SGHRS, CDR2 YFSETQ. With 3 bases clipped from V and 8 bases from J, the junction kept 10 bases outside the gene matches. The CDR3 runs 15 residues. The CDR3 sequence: CASSSGGLLTGELFF. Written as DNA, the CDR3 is TGCGCCAGCAGCTCAGGGGGTCTGTTAACAGGGGAGCTGTTTTTT. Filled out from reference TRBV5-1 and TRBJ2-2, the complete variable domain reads KAGVTQTPRYLIKTRGQQVTLSCSPISGHRSVSWYQQTPGQGLQFLFEYFSETQRNKGNFPGRFSGRQFSNSRSEMNVSTLELGDSALYLCASSSGGLLTGELFFGEGSRLTVL.

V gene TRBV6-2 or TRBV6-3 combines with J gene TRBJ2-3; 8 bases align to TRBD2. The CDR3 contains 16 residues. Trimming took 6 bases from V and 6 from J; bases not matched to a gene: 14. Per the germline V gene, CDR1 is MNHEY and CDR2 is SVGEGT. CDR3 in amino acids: CASSLEAAGVTDTQYF. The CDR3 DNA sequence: TGTGCCAGCAGCCTAGAGGCAGCGGGAGTGACCGATACGCAGTATTTT.

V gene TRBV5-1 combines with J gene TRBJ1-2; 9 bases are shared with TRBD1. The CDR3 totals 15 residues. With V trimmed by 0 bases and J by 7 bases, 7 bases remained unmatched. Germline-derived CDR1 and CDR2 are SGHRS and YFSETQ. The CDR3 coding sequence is TGCGCCAGCAGCTTGGGGGACAGGGTGGCAAGTGGCTACACCTTC. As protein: CASSLGDRVASGYTF.